This TCR beta chain was profiled in a study of T cells after yellow fever vaccination. Study-wide findings and caveats: Reappearing after the booster were most of the clones from primary vaccination (less than 98% CD4, 70% to 90% CD8). Researchers report a weaker secondary response that nonetheless peaked faster, day 5 versus 15. FACS-sorted repertoires could contain abundant clonotypes contaminating from the bulk population.

The CDR3 sequence is 16 residues long. The junction had 10 bases not matched to a gene; V was cut back by 5 bases and J by 2 bases. CDR1 is MDHEN and CDR2 is SYDVKM in the germline V gene. TCRdb re-derived calls from the 5' RACE reads in MiXCR, one entry per CDR3 protein. The sample gives some 150,000 distinct CDR3 sequences, approximately 11% of which show up once; 36% is in the top ten. This clonotype has only a few counts. Its matching antigen is unknown. This chain connects TRBV28 to TRBJ2-3, with 7 bases aligning to TRBD1. The TCR was taken from a man aged 18 to 29 who received the YFV17D yellow fever vaccine. The sample in question was CD8+ T cells sorted from PBMCs, obtained 15 days after the yellow fever booster vaccination. CDR3 DNA sequence: TGTGCCAGCAGTGGTCAATGGGACAGAGACACAGATACGCAGTATTTT. Its protein product is CASSGQWDRDTDTQYF.